These 23 T cell receptor beta chains share one sample of origin, sequenced in a study of PD-1 blockade in classical Hodgkin lymphoma. Time point indicated: cycle 4 day 1 (C4D1), after 6 weeks of nivolumab. Exposure to brentuximab vedotin varied, and each patient had relapsed following autologous stem cell transplantation. Only in-frame clones appear in the TCRdb table, and some are missing; sequencing was by immunoSEQ multiplex PCR. Among about 18,000 clones listed, 83% were seen once. The specimen comprised peripheral blood mononuclear cells (PBMCs), sampled before the fourth cycle of nivolumab. These receptors originate from a human donor with classical Hodgkin lymphoma.

The chain has TRBV19 and TRBJ2-1; 7 positions agree with TRBD2. The CDR3 loop spans 17 amino acids. V gave up 0 bases and J gave up 2 bases; unmatched junction bases: 7. Germline assignment: CDR1 LNHDA and CDR2 SQIVND (reference sequence). CDR3 residues: CASSIDLASGTYNEQFF. The CDR3 coding sequence is TGTGCCAGTAGTATAGATCTGGCTAGCGGCACCTACAATGAGCAGTTCTTC.

The chain employs TRBV6-6 and TRBJ1-2, with TRBD1 matching over 7 bases. The CDR3 covers 11 residues. V trimming: 6 bases; J trimming: 12 bases; junction bases outside the gene matches: 7. The germline V gene encodes CDR1 MNHNY and CDR2 SVGAGI (reference sequence). CDR3 in amino acids: CASSTTGDDTF. The CDR3 DNA reads TGTGCCAGCAGCACTACAGGGGACGACACCTTC.

The CDR3 DNA reads as TGCAGCGTTGGGCTCGGGGGGGCCCGGGAGACCCAGTACTTC. It encodes CSVGLGGARETQYF. The chain recombines TRBV29-1 with TRBJ2-5; 8 bases match TRBD2. The V and J ends lost 4 bases and 5 bases, in that order; junction bases with no gene match: 9. Germline-derived CDR1 and CDR2 are SQVTM and ANQGSEA. The length of the CDR3 is 14 residues.

CDR3 amino acids: CASSKEGMGGYTF. The CDR3 bases are TGTGCCAGTAGTAAAGAAGGGATGGGCGGCTACACCTTC. J is TRBJ1-2 and V is TRBV19; D call uncertain. With 4 bases removed from V and 8 bases from J, the gap between germline ends came to 14 bases. CDR3 length equals 13 residues. Per the germline V gene, CDR1 is LNHDA and CDR2 is SQIVND (reference sequence).

This rearrangement joins TRBV7-2 to TRBJ2-5, with unresolved D. The CDR3 runs 15 residues. Trimming left V 2 bases short and J 4 bases short, with 14 bases between. Per the germline V gene, CDR1 is SGHTA and CDR2 is FQGNSA. The CDR3 DNA is TGTGCCAGCAGCTTATCAGGTCTAGTCTCAGAGACCCAGTACTTC. Residues: CASSLSGLVSETQYF. Complete variable domain (other parts from reference TRBV7-2 and TRBJ2-5): GAGVSQSPSNKVTEKGKDVELRCDPISGHTALYWYRQSLGQGLEFLIYFQGNSAPDKSGLPSDRFSAERTGGSVSTLTIQRTQQEDSAVYLCASSLSGLVSETQYFGPGTRLLVL.

J is TRBJ2-3 and V is TRBV28; possibly TRBD2 for D (7 bases). This CDR3 spans 15 amino acids. V was cut by 6 bases and J by 2 bases, with 15 bases left in between. Germline V gene lookup returns CDR1 MDHEN and CDR2 SYDVKM. The CDR3 protein is CASSMAGAPTDTQYF. DNA of the CDR3: TGTGCCAGCAGCATGGCGGGGGCCCCCACAGATACGCAGTATTTT.

This clone appeared once. This chain joins TRBV5-1 and TRBJ1-2, with D possibly matching TRBD1 (5 bases). The germline CDR1 and CDR2 sequences are SGHRS and YFSETQ. V lost 4 bases and J lost 6, with 19 bases in between. The CDR3 contains 15 residues. The chain's CDR3 is CASSPGAGGYDGYTF. The CDR3 DNA follows: TGCGCCAGCAGCCCCGGGGCGGGGGGGTACGATGGCTACACCTTC.

J is TRBJ1-4 and V is TRBV6-6; no firm D call. The V and J ends lost 5 bases and 4 bases respectively, with 14 bases between them. This CDR3 region has 15 residues. Germline CDR1 MNHNY, CDR2 SVGAGI (reference sequence). The CDR3 DNA reads TGTGCCAGCAGTGGTGAAGGGCTCGGTAATGAAAAACTGTTTTTT. Protein: CASSGEGLGNEKLFF.

This rearrangement joins TRBV2 to TRBJ2-5, with 13 nucleotides matching TRBD2. V dropped 4 bases and J dropped 5; count of bases not matched to a gene: 10. The CDR3 sequence is 17 residues long. Germline CDR1 reads SNHLY; CDR2 reads FYNNEI. The CDR3 is CASSAFTSGGAGETQYF. In DNA form, the CDR3 reads TGTGCCAGCAGTGCATTCACTAGCGGGGGGGCAGGGGAGACCCAGTACTTC.

V and J are TRBV5-1 and TRBJ2-7; 7 nucleotides line up with TRBD2. CDR3 length: 12 amino acids. CDR1 SGHRS and CDR2 YFSETQ come from the germline V gene. With V trimmed by 4 bases and J by 6 bases, 4 bases remained unmatched. The CDR3 DNA reads as TGCGCCAGCAGCGAGACTAGCTCCGAGCAGTACTTC. Encoded protein: CASSETSSEQYF.

This clone came up once. V and J are TRBV6-1 and TRBJ2-2; 8 bases align to TRBD2. CDR3 length equals 15 residues. The germline V gene has CDR1 MNHNS and CDR2 SASEGT. V was clipped by 2 bases and J by 6 bases; unmatched bases: 5. CDR3 residues: CASSERTSPAGELFF. In nucleotides, the CDR3 is TGTGCCAGCAGTGAACGGACTAGCCCCGCCGGGGAGCTGTTTTTT.

This chain connects TRBV19 to TRBJ2-1; D is unclear. The germline CDR1 and CDR2 sequences are LNHDA and SQIVND (reference sequence). V lost 3 bases and J 9 bases, leaving 9 bases between the germline ends. The CDR3 covers 12 residues. CDR3: CASSIPGGEQFF. Written as DNA, the CDR3 is TGTGCCAGTAGTATTCCGGGTGGTGAGCAGTTCTTC.

V is TRBV5-1 and J is TRBJ2-3; perhaps TRBD2 as D (6 bases). Trimming shortened V by 0 bases and J by 4 bases, and 12 bases separated the two germline ends. This CDR3 is 15 amino acids long. CDR1 SGHRS and CDR2 YFSETQ come from the germline V gene. The CDR3 sequence: CASSLDGTPPDTQYF. The CDR3 nucleotides are TGCGCCAGCAGCTTGGACGGGACTCCCCCAGATACGCAGTATTTT.

The CDR3, as DNA: TGTGCCAGCAGCAAAGGCGGGGGACTAAGCACAGATACGCAGTATTTT. Protein sequence: CASSKGGGLSTDTQYF. The chain joins TRBV7-9 to TRBJ2-3; 7 positions agree with TRBD2. CDR1 is SEHNR, CDR2 FQNEAQ, per germline (reference sequence). J was trimmed by 0 bases and V by 5 bases; bases with no gene match: 8. The CDR3 totals 16 residues.

The genes are TRBV10-2 and TRBJ1-5; 7 positions agree with TRBD1. The CDR3 has 15 amino acids. Germline V gene data show CDR1 as WSHSY and CDR2 as SAAADI. V was pared by 2 bases and J by 6 bases, with 7 bases of the junction left unmatched. CDR3 region: CASSEAGTALQPQHF. CDR3 in DNA: TGCGCCAGCAGTGAGGCCGGGACAGCACTTCAGCCCCAGCATTTT.

Only one count was recorded for this clone. The chain has TRBV25-1 and TRBJ1-2; TRBD1 aligns across 8 bases. The CDR3 contains 14 residues. Germline V lookup: CDR1 MGHDK, CDR2 SYGVNS. V trimming: 8 bases; J trimming: 6 bases; junction bases outside the gene matches: 11. CDR3 residues: CASRQTGEINGYTF. CDR3 coding DNA: TGTGCCAGCCGTCAGACAGGGGAGATCAATGGCTACACCTTC.

This chain connects TRBV7-8 to TRBJ2-1; the D gene is possibly TRBD1 (6 bases). CDR1 and CDR2 from the germline V gene are SGHVS and FQNEAQ. This CDR3 spans 13 amino acids. Trimming removed 5 bases at V and 4 bases at J, with 9 bases between. The CDR3 loop is CASSNGQYNEQFF. CDR3 coding DNA: TGTGCCAGCAGCAACGGACAGTACAATGAGCAGTTCTTC.

The chain couples TRBV4-2 to TRBJ2-5, with D possibly being TRBD2 (6 bases). Germline CDR1 reads LGHNA; CDR2 reads YNFKEQ. V gave up 0 bases and J gave up 5 bases, with 13 bases separating them. There are 15 residues in the CDR3. The CDR3 nucleotides are TGTGCCAGCAGCCAAGATGACTACCGGGGGGAGACCCAGTACTTC. Translating it yields CASSQDDYRGETQYF.

V usage is TRBV6-6 and J usage is TRBJ1-2; no firm D call. Trimming pared 6 bases from V and 4 bases from J, leaving 9 bases between. This CDR3 contains 12 residues. Germline lookup yields CDR1 MNHNY and CDR2 SVGAGI (reference sequence). The CDR3 DNA reads as TGTGCCAGCAGGTATATCGGCTATGGCTACACCTTC. This encodes CASRYIGYGYTF.

V usage is TRBV9 and J usage is TRBJ2-3, with TRBD1 as a possible D gene (6 bases). This CDR3 contains 12 residues. Germline CDR1 is SGDLS and CDR2 is YYNGEE. Trimming removed 4 bases from V and 6 bases from J, with 9 bases in between. CDR3 residues: CASSTQGDTQYF. The CDR3 nucleotides are TGTGCCAGCAGCACCCAGGGGGATACGCAGTATTTT.

The rearrangement uses TRBV29-1 and TRBJ2-7; TRBD1 agrees at 8 bases. The CDR3 length is 13 residues. CDR1 SQVTM and CDR2 ANQGSEA come from the germline V gene. J lost 6 bases, V lost 6 bases, and 10 bases had no gene match. CDR3 DNA sequence: TGCAGCGTGCGGACAGGGTTTAGAGGCGAGCAGTACTTC. Protein product: CSVRTGFRGEQYF.

The J gene is TRBJ1-6, the V gene TRBV7-8, with D maybe TRBD1 (5 bases). The ends were cut back, 5 bases at V and 9 bases at J, with 17 bases in the middle. The CDR3 contains 15 residues. CDR1 and CDR2 from the germline V gene are SGHVS and FQNEAQ. CDR3 DNA sequence: TGTGCCAGCAGCGGCATAGGGGTTTTAACTTCACCCCTCCACTTT. This translates into CASSGIGVLTSPLHF.

The rearrangement joins TRBV5-1 to TRBJ2-3, with unresolved D. This CDR3 is 13 amino acids long. Looked up from germline, CDR1 is SGHRS and CDR2 is YFSETQ. Between the trimmed V and J ends, which lost 0 bases and 6 bases, there was a span of 8 bases. CDR3 sequence reads: CASSLGGEDTQYF. Written as DNA, the CDR3 is TGCGCCAGCAGCTTGGGAGGCGAGGATACGCAGTATTTT.